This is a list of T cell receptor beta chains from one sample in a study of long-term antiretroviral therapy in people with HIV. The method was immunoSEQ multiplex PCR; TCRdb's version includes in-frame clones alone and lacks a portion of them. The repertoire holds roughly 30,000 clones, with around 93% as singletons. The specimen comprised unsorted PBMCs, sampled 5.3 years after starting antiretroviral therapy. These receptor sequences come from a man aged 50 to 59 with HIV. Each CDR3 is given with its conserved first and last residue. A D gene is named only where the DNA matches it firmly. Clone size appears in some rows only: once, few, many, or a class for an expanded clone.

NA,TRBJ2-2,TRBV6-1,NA,TGTGCCAGCAGTGGAACCGGTCTTGCAGGGGAGCTGTTTTTT,CASSGTGLAGELFF
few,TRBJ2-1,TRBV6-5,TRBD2,TGTGCCAGCAGTTACAGTCCCGGGGGGACCTACAATGAGCAGTTCTTC,CASSYSPGGTYNEQFF
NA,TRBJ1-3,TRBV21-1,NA,TGTGCCAGCAGCATCCCATCGACAGCTCCTGGAAACACCATATATTTT,CASSIPSTAPGNTIYF
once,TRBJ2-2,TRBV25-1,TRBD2,TGTGCCAGCAGTGCTACTAGCGGGGGGGGTACCGGGGAGCTGTTTTTT,CASSATSGGGTGELFF
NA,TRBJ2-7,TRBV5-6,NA,TGTGCCAGCAGCTTGGCCGGCAACTCCTACGAGCAGTACTTC,CASSLAGNSYEQYF
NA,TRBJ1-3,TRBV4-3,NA,TGCGCCAGCAGCCAAGTTCCTAGGGAAAGCTCTGGAAACACCATATATTTT,CASSQVPRESSGNTIYF
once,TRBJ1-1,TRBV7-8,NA,TGTGCCAGCAGCTTACGCTCGGGACGACTGAACACTGAAGCTTTCTTT,CASSLRSGRLNTEAFF
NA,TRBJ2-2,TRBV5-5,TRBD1,TGTGCCAGCAGTCGGACAGGTCCCGGGGAGCTGTTTTTT,CASSRTGPGELFF
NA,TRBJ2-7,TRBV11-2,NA,TGTGCCAGCAGCTTAGGGACCGCCTCCGCGTACGAGCAGTACTTC,CASSLGTASAYEQYF
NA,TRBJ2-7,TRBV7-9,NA,TGTGCCAGCAGCTCCTACCCGACCTTATCCTACGAGCAGTACTTC,CASSSYPTLSYEQYF
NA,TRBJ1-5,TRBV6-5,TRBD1,TGTGCCAGCAGATTGGGACAGGGAAATCAGCCCCAGCATTTT,CASRLGQGNQPQHF
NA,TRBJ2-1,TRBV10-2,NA,TGCGCCAGCAATTTGGAACAGGGGAGGGATGAGCAGTTCTTC,CASNLEQGRDEQFF
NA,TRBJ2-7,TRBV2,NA,TGTGCCAGCAGTGAGCCAGGAATCCCCTACGAGCAGTACTTC,CASSEPGIPYEQYF
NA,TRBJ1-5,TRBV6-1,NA,TGTGCCAGCACGATTCAGGGGTTTGGCAATCAGCCCCAGCATTTT,CASTIQGFGNQPQHF
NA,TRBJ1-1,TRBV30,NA,TGTGCCTGGGTTGCGTTGAACACTGAAGCTTTCTTT,CAWVALNTEAFF
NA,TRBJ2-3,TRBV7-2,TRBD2,TGTGCCAGCAGCTTAGCTTGGTTAGCGGGGGAGGATACGCAGTATTTT,CASSLAWLAGEDTQYF